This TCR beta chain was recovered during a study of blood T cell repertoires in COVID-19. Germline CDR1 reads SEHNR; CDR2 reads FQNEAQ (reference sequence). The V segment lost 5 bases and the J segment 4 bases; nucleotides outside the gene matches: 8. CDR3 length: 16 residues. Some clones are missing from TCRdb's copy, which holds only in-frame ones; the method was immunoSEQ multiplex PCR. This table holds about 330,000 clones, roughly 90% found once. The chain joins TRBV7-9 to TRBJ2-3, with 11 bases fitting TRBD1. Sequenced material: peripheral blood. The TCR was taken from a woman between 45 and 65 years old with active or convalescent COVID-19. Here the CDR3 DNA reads TGTGCCAGCAGCCCACTTCCGGGACAGGGGGCAGATACGCAGTATTTT. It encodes CASSPLPGQGADTQYF.